This TCR beta chain was profiled in a study of blood T cell repertoires in COVID-19. Turning to the study itself: Nucleic acid was either cDNA or gDNA, and it came from T cells, B-cell-depleted T cells, or PBMCs.

CDR1 and CDR2 (germline): SGHRS, YFSETQ. J lost 6 bases, V lost 4 bases, and 9 bases had no gene match. The CDR3 has 14 residues. In the original workflow: For nucleated cells, counts were estimated from reference gene primer amplification. Measured with immunoSEQ multiplex PCR; TCRdb has only the in-frame clones, and not every one. V and J calls plus clone size are reproduced from that table; the DNA served to infer D and trimming. The sample consists of around 190,000 clones, roughly four fifths of them appearing once. Seattle patients were enrolled while actively infected and followed longitudinally.

The V gene is TRBV5-1, the J gene TRBJ1-2; the match to TRBD1 covers 7 bases. The sample taken for sequencing was peripheral blood. This TCR came from a woman between 70 and 85 years old with COVID-19, enrolled during active disease. The CDR3 loop is CASSKTGDRNGYTF. The DNA for the CDR3 is TGCGCCAGCAGCAAAACAGGGGATCGGAATGGCTACACCTTC.